Sequencing of this T cell receptor (beta chain) was carried out in a study of T cells after yellow fever vaccination. MiXCR, run by TCRdb on the 5' RACE reads, gives a single entry per CDR3 protein. This sample has about 330,000 distinct CDR3 sequences, with 8% to 9.5% found just once. As regards this clonotype: Antigen unknown.

Germline values: CDR1 DFQATT, CDR2 SNEGSKA (reference sequence). The CDR3 contains 14 residues. V lost 1 base and J lost 0, with 7 bases in between. Study findings and constraints: Contaminating bulk clonotypes could be abundant in FACS-sorted repertoires.

The rearrangement uses TRBV20-1 and TRBJ2-1; tentative D call: TRBD2 (6 bases). The TCR was taken from a man younger than 30 who received the YFV17D yellow fever vaccine. The starting material was PBMCs, obtained about 49 days after the first yellow fever vaccination. CDR3 DNA: TGCAGTGCTAGAGTCGGGAGCTCCTACAATGAGCAGTTCTTC. This encodes CSARVGSSYNEQFF.